Detailed here is one T cell receptor beta chain. No antigen is known for it. Repertoires were generated with immunoSEQ multiplex PCR, while TCRdb's copy carries only in-frame clones and drops some. The repertoire holds over 150,000 clones, with 85% as singletons. These data originate in a study of cytomegalovirus exposure and HLA in healthy donors. General study findings and limits: It was approximately 160 TCR beta chains that were listed as cytomegalovirus-associated. Rare TCR sequences dominated, though some public TCRs recurred in many donors.

Germline V gene sequence: CDR1 SGHDN, CDR2 FVKESK. The CDR3 is 15 amino acids. Between the trimmed V and J ends, which lost 5 bases and 0 bases, there was a span of 10 bases. The genes are TRBV14 and TRBJ1-4; D may be TRBD1 (5 bases). Material: PBMCs. This sequence originates from a man younger than 35 in good health and CMV-seropositive. The CDR3, as DNA: TGTGCCAGCAGCGCTAGGGGTGCAACTAATGAAAAACTGTTTTTT. Encoded protein: CASSARGATNEKLFF.